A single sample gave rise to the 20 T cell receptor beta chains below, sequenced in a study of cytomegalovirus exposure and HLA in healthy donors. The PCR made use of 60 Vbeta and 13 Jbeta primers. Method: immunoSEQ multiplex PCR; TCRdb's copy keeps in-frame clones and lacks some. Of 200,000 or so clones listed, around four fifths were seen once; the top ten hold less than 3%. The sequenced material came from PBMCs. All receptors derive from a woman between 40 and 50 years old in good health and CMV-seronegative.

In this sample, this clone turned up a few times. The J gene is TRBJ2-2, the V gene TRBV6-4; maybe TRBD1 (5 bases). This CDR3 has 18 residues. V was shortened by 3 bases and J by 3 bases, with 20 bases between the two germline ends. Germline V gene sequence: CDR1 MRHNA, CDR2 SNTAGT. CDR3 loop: CASSEASSLGQDTGELFF. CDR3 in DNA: TGTGCCAGCAGTGAGGCCTCATCTCTGGGGCAGGACACCGGGGAGCTGTTTTTT.

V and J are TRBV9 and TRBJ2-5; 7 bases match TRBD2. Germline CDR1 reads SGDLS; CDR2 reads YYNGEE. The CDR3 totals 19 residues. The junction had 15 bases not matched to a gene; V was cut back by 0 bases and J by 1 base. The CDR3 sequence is CASSVGTVAGTTFQETQYF. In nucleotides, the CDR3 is TGTGCCAGCAGCGTAGGCACGGTGGCCGGGACTACCTTCCAAGAGACCCAGTACTTC.

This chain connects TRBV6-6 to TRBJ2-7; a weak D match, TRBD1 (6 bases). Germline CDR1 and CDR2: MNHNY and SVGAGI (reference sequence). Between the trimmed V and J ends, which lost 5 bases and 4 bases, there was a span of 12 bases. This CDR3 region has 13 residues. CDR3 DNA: TGTGCCAGCAGTCCGACAGGAATATACGAGCAGTACTTC. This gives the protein CASSPTGIYEQYF.

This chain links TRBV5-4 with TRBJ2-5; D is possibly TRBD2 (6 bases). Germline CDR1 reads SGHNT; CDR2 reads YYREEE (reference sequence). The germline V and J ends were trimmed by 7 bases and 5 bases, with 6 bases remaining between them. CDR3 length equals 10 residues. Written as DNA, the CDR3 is TGTGCCAGCGGGGGGGAGACCCAGTACTTC. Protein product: CASGGETQYF.

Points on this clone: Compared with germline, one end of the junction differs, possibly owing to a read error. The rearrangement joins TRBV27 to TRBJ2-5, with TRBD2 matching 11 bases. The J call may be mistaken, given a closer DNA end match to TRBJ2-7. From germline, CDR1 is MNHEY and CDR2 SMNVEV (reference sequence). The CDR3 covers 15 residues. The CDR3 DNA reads TGTGCCAGCGGTTTAGCGGGAGGGGCGACCTACGAGCAGTACTTC. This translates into CASGLAGGATYEQYF.

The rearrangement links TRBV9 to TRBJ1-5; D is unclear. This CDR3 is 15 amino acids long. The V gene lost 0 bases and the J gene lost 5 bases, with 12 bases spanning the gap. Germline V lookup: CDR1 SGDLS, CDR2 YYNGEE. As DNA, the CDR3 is TGTGCCAGCAGCGTAGATGGTATCCGGGATCAGCCCCAGCATTTT. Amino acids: CASSVDGIRDQPQHF. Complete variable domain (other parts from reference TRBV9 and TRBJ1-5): DSGVTQTPKHLITATGQRVTLRCSPRSGDLSVYWYQQSLDQGLQFLIQYYNGEERAKGNILERFSAQQFPDLHSELNLSSLELGDSALYFCASSVDGIRDQPQHFGDGTRLSIL.

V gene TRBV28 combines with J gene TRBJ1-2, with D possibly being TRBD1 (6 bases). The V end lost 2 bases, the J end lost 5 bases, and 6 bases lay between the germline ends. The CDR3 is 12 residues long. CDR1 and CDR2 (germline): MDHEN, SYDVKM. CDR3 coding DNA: TGTGCCAGCAGTTTACAGGGGTATGGCTACACCTTC. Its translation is CASSLQGYGYTF.

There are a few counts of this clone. In DNA form, the CDR3 reads TGTGCCAGCTCACCTCGGGGATCGGATACGCAGTATTTT. As protein: CASSPRGSDTQYF. The rearrangement uses TRBV18 and TRBJ2-3; D is perhaps TRBD2 (5 bases). The V gene lost 3 bases and the J gene lost 6 bases, with 10 bases spanning the gap. CDR1 is KGHSH and CDR2 is LQKENI in the germline V gene. The CDR3 has 13 residues.

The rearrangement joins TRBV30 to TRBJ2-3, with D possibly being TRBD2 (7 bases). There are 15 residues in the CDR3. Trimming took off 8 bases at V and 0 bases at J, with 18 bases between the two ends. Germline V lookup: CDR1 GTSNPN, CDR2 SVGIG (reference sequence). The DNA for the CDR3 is TGTGCCCGGGAGGCGGGGGCCTCTAGCACAGATACGCAGTATTTT. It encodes CAREAGASSTDTQYF.

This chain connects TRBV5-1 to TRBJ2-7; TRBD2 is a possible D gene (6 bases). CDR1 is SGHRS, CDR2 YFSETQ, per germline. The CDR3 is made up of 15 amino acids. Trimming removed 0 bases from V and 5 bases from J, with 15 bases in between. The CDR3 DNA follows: TGCGCCAGCAGCTTGGTACTCGGGAGTCGCGACGAGCAGTACTTC. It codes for CASSLVLGSRDEQYF.

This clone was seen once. Here the CDR3 reads CASSLLALLGTQYF. Here the CDR3 DNA reads TGTGCCAGCAGCTTACTAGCGCTCTTGGGTACGCAGTATTTT. This sequence joins TRBV7-9 and TRBJ2-3; perhaps TRBD2 as D (6 bases). The CDR3 has 14 amino acids. The germline CDR1 and CDR2 sequences are SEHNR and FQNEAQ (reference sequence). The ends were cut back, 2 bases at V and 8 bases at J, with 14 bases in the middle. The entire variable domain, with the rest obtained from reference TRBV7-9 and TRBJ2-3, is as follows: DTGVSQNPRHKITKRGQNVTFRCDPISEHNRLYWYRQTLGQGPEFLTYFQNEAQLEKSRLLSDRFSAERPKGSFSTLEIQRTEQGDSAMYLCASSLLALLGTQYFGPGTRLTVL.

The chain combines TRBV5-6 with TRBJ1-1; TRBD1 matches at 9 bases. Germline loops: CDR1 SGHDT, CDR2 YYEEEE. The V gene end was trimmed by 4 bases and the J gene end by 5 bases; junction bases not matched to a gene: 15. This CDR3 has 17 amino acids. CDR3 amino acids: CASSPYPPGQGGTEAFF. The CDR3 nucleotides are TGTGCCAGCAGCCCTTACCCCCCGGGACAGGGAGGTACTGAAGCTTTCTTT.

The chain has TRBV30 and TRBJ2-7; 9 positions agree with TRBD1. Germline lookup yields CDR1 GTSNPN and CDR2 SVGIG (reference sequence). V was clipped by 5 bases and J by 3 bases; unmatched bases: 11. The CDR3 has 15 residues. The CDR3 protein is CAWETRTGVFYEQYF. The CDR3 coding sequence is TGTGCCTGGGAGACTAGGACAGGGGTATTCTACGAGCAGTACTTC.

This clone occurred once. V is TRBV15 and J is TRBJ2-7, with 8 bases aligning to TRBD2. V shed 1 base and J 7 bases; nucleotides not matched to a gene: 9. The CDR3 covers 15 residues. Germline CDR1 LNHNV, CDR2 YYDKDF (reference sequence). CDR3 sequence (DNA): TGTGCCACCAGCAGAGGGCCAGCGGGAGCACGGGAGCAGTACTTC. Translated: CATSRGPAGAREQYF.

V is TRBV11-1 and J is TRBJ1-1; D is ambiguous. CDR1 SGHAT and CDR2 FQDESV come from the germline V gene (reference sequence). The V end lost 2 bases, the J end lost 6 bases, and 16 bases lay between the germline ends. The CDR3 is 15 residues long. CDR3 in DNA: TGTGCCAGCAGCTTACCCCGACGGAAGGACTCTGAAGCTTTCTTT. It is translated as CASSLPRRKDSEAFF.

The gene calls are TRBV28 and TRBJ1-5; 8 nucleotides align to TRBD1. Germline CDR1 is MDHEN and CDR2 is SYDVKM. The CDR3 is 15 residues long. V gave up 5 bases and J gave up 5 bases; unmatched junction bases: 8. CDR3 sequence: CASSLLTGAHQPQHF. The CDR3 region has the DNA TGTGCCAGCAGTCTCTTGACAGGGGCCCATCAGCCCCAGCATTTT.

This CDR3 is CATSSLTGGNDQPQHF. The CDR3 nucleotides are TGTGCCACCAGCAGCCTAACAGGGGGCAACGATCAGCCCCAGCATTTT. The V and J genes are TRBV15 and TRBJ1-5; TRBD1 agrees at 9 bases. The germline V gene has CDR1 LNHNV and CDR2 YYDKDF (reference sequence). The CDR3 consists of 16 residues. The V gene end was trimmed by 3 bases and the J gene end by 5 bases; junction bases not matched to a gene: 8.

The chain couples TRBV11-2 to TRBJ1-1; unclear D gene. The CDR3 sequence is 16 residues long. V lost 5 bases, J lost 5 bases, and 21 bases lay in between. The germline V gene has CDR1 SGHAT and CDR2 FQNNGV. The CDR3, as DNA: TGTGCCAGCAGCCAACAGATGATGCCGAGCCGAACTGAAGCTTTCTTT. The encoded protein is CASSQQMMPSRTEAFF.

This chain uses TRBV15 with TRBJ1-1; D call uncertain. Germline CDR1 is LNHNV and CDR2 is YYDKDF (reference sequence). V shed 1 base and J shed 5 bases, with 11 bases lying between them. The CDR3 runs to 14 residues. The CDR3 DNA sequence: TGTGCCACCAGCAGAGTTAAGGCGGGAACTGAAGCTTTCTTT. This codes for CATSRVKAGTEAFF. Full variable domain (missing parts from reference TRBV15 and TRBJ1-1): DAMVIQNPRYQVTQFGKPVTLSCSQTLNHNVMYWYQQKSSQAPKLLFHYYDKDFNNEADTPDNFQSRRPNTSFCFLDIRSPGLGDTAMYLCATSRVKAGTEAFFGQGTRLTVV.

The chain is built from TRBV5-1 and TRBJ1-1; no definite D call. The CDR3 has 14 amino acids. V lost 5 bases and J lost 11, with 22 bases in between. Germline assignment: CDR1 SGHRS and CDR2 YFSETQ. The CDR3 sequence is CASRARGEDFIAFF. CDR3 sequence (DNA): TGCGCCAGCAGGGCCCGCGGGGAAGACTTCATCGCTTTCTTT.